This T cell receptor beta chain came from a study of control samples from healthy donors and cancer patients (dated by TCRdb to 2018 to 2021). Including cysteine and phenylalanine, the CDR3 has 14 amino acids. The entry retains the CDR3 DNA only, 42 bases that are in frame from base 1. Relative to germline, V is missing 6 bases and J is missing 3 bases, with 4 bases of the junction outside any gene match. The germline V gene (reference sequence) sets CDR1 to WNHNN and CDR2 to SYGVQD. As regards this clone: Its antigen is not yet known. The sample holds no much larger clone one base away, and base qualities are not on file.

The method was the immunoSEQ multiplex PCR assay. In TCRdb, the immuneACCESS table is reduced to in-frame sequences with V and J assigned. These tables do not hold every clone; where another copy was compared, an unresolved V gene accounts for under half, and the others remain unexplained. For this sample the table gives approximately 65,000 clones, of which approximately 89% were detected only once. The ten largest clones take up 19% of the sample. The chain is made from TRBV10-1 and TRBJ2-1; TRBD2 matches 8 bases in the middle. The sequenced sample was PBMCs. The receptor's source is a man aged 55 to 69 with lung cancer. The CDR3 region reads CASSFSGVYNEQFF. The DNA sequence follows: TGCGCCAGCAGCTTTAGCGGGGTCTACAATGAGCAGTTCTTC.